The 22 T cell receptor beta chains below all came from one sample that was sequenced in a study of shared clonotypes between healthy human individuals. The data were produced by immunoSEQ multiplex PCR, yet TCRdb's version contains in-frame clones alone and is incomplete. The table has some 2.4 million clones, over 85% seen once; the top ten hold approximately 0.35%. The source material was naive CD4+ T cells from PBMCs. The sample's subset: CD45RA+ positively selected. The origin of the receptors is a man between 18 and 35 years old in good health. Some clones in this sample may be carry-over from other donors' samples.

The rearrangement links TRBV28 to TRBJ2-7; 8 bases align to TRBD1. The junction had 12 bases not matched to a gene; V was cut back by 5 bases and J by 0 bases. The germline V gene has CDR1 MDHEN and CDR2 SYDVKM. This CDR3 region has 17 residues. CDR3 in amino acids: CASSLYGQGYSSYEQYF. CDR3 in DNA: TGTGCCAGCAGTCTCTACGGACAGGGATATAGCTCCTACGAGCAGTACTTC.

To note about this clone: The junction does not match germline at one end; this may be a read error. CDR3: CASNRGGGELFF. CDR3 bases: TGTGCTAGCAACAGGGGCGGCGGGGAGCTGTTTTTT. This rearrangement joins TRBV6-6 to TRBJ2-2; 7 bases align to TRBD1. In germline, CDR1 is MNHNY, CDR2 SVGAGI (reference sequence). There are 12 residues in the CDR3.

This chain links TRBV19 with TRBJ2-1, with a possible D match to TRBD1 (5 bases). The germline V gene encodes CDR1 LNHDA and CDR2 SQIVND (reference sequence). The ends were cut back, 9 bases at V and 7 bases at J, with 22 bases in the middle. This CDR3 is built from 15 residues. CDR3 nucleotides: TGTGCCAGCCACCCCCTGACAGCCCAGTCTAATGAGCAGTTCTTC. Protein product: CASHPLTAQSNEQFF.

Concerning this clone: A read error may produce the germline difference seen at one junction end. This chain links TRBV10-3 with TRBJ2-5; 10 nucleotides match TRBD2. There are 10 residues in the CDR3. Per the germline V gene, CDR1 is ENHRY and CDR2 is SYGVKD. The CDR3 DNA reads TGTGCCATCCCGACTAGCGGGCGCGACTTC. Protein product: CAIPTSGRDF.

The chain is built from TRBV14 and TRBJ2-5; D may be TRBD2 (5 bases). Germline-derived CDR1 and CDR2 are SGHDN and FVKESK. This CDR3 has 14 amino acids. With 1 base removed from V and 5 bases from J, the gap between germline ends came to 11 bases. The CDR3 region has the DNA TGTGCCAGCAGCCAAGCCCTAGCCCGGGAGACCCAGTACTTC. Translation: CASSQALARETQYF.

This rearrangement joins TRBV10-1 to TRBJ2-5; TRBD2 might be the D (5 bases). V was cut by 4 bases and J by 1 base, with 7 bases left in between. Germline CDR1 and CDR2: WNHNN and SYGVQD (reference sequence). CDR3 length equals 13 residues. In DNA, the CDR3 is TGCGCCAGCAGTGCCGGACTCCAAGAGACCCAGTACTTC. Its protein product is CASSAGLQETQYF.

This clone occurred once. This rearrangement joins TRBV10-3 to TRBJ2-7, with 7 bases identical to TRBD1. The CDR3 is made up of 14 amino acids. V lost 5 bases, J lost 0 bases, and 4 bases stayed unmatched. From germline, CDR1 is ENHRY and CDR2 SYGVKD. Here the CDR3 reads CAISRDRSSYEQYF. In nucleotides, the CDR3 is TGTGCCATCAGTCGGGACAGAAGCTCCTACGAGCAGTACTTC.

The rearrangement links TRBV7-9 to TRBJ2-5, with D perhaps being TRBD1 or TRBD2 (6 bases each). This CDR3 has 15 residues. The V gene's germline CDR1 is SEHNR and CDR2 FQNEAQ (reference sequence). Trimming shortened V by 7 bases and J by 5 bases, and 20 bases separated the two germline ends. The CDR3 sequence is CASTKVGGAWETQYF. In nucleotides, the CDR3 is TGTGCCAGCACCAAAGTGGGGGGCGCGTGGGAGACCCAGTACTTC.

The gene calls are TRBV2 and TRBJ2-7, with D possibly TRBD2 on 6 matching bases. Trimming pared 4 bases from V and 3 bases from J, leaving 13 bases between. Germline V gene data show CDR1 as SNHLY and CDR2 as FYNNEI. The length of the CDR3 is 14 residues. CDR3 amino acids: CASSGDGSFYEQYF. CDR3 bases: TGTGCCAGCAGTGGTGACGGGAGCTTCTACGAGCAGTACTTC.

The chain has TRBV5-1 and TRBJ2-2; a weak D match, TRBD1 (6 bases). The V gene lost 4 bases and the J gene lost 0 bases, with 10 bases spanning the gap. The CDR3 runs to 15 residues. CDR1 SGHRS and CDR2 YFSETQ come from the germline V gene. CDR3 region: CASSPDSANTGELFF. The CDR3 DNA follows: TGCGCCAGCAGCCCGGACAGCGCGAACACCGGGGAGCTGTTTTTT.

The chain joins TRBV5-1 to TRBJ2-3, with 12 bases identical to TRBD2. Germline trimming cut 6 bases from V and 4 bases from J; bases unmatched to any gene: 9. CDR1 is SGHRS, CDR2 YFSETQ, per germline. The CDR3 covers 16 residues. The CDR3 loop is CASNRETSGSPDTQYF. DNA of the CDR3: TGCGCCAGCAACCGGGAGACTAGCGGGAGTCCAGATACGCAGTATTTT.

A remark on this clone: This specimen includes other DNA sequences encoding the same CDR3. Here the CDR3 reads CASSLEPYNEQFF. DNA of the CDR3: TGCGCCAGCAGCTTGGAGCCCTACAATGAGCAGTTCTTC. This sequence joins TRBV5-1 and TRBJ2-1; D is undetermined. The CDR3 extends over 13 amino acids. Germline V CDR1 and CDR2: SGHRS, YFSETQ. The ends were cut back, 0 bases at V and 2 bases at J, with 3 bases in the middle.

This clone has a single count. V gene TRBV5-1 combines with J gene TRBJ2-1, with 8 bases matching TRBD2. Trimming cost V 0 bases and J 5 bases; bases outside gene matches: 7. Germline values: CDR1 SGHRS, CDR2 YFSETQ. The CDR3 consists of 16 residues. CDR3 region: CASSLEAGVRNNEQFF. In DNA form, the CDR3 reads TGCGCCAGCAGCTTGGAAGCGGGAGTCAGGAACAATGAGCAGTTCTTC.

The chain links TRBV9 to TRBJ2-3; 10 nucleotides align to TRBD2. Trimming removed 0 bases from V and 2 bases from J; junction bases left unmatched: 9. Looked up from germline, CDR1 is SGDLS and CDR2 is YYNGEE. The CDR3 is made up of 18 amino acids. The CDR3 region has the DNA TGTGCCAGCAGCGTAGGCTTACTAGCGGGGATAAACACAGATACGCAGTATTTT. Translation: CASSVGLLAGINTDTQYF.

Regarding this clone: In the same sample, other DNA sequences code for this CDR3. The rearrangement uses TRBV27 and TRBJ2-7; D is undetermined. The CDR3 contains 15 residues. The germline V gene has CDR1 MNHEY and CDR2 SMNVEV (reference sequence). Trimming removed 1 base from V and 2 bases from J, with 12 bases in between. This chain's CDR3 is CASSLYPGGAYEQYF. DNA of the CDR3: TGTGCCAGCAGTTTATATCCGGGCGGTGCCTACGAGCAGTACTTC.

This clone was seen only once. The V gene is TRBV7-9, the J gene TRBJ2-6, with 11 positions matching TRBD2. Unmatched junction bases numbered 2, after V lost 4 bases and J lost 0 bases. CDR1 and CDR2 (germline): SEHNR, FQNEAQ (reference sequence). The CDR3 sequence is 17 residues long. For the CDR3, the DNA is TGTGCCAGCAGCTGGACTAGCGGGTTCTCTGGGGCCAACGTCCTGACTTTC. Its translation: CASSWTSGFSGANVLTF.

The CDR3 spells CASSVEGRGRSPLHF. In DNA form, the CDR3 reads TGTGCCAGCAGCGTAGAGGGCAGGGGTCGGTCACCCCTCCACTTT. The chain carries TRBV9 and TRBJ1-6, with D maybe TRBD1 (6 bases). The germline CDR1 and CDR2 sequences are SGDLS and YYNGEE. V lost 0 bases and J lost 10, with 14 bases in between. There are 15 residues in the CDR3.

The V gene is TRBV11-2, the J gene TRBJ2-2; 7 nucleotides agree with TRBD2. After removal of 6 bases from V and 5 bases from J, the junction contained 9 bases not matched to a gene. Germline CDR1 reads SGHAT; CDR2 reads FQNNGV. The CDR3 has 15 residues. The CDR3 reads CASSTYSGGTGELFF. CDR3 nucleotides: TGTGCCAGCAGTACCTATTCGGGGGGTACCGGGGAGCTGTTTTTT.

This clone was observed a single time. The chain combines TRBV5-8 with TRBJ1-5; D call uncertain. The germline V gene encodes CDR1 SGHTS and CDR2 YDEGEE. V lost 3 bases and J 7 bases, leaving 5 bases between the germline ends. The CDR3 runs to 11 residues. CDR3 nucleotide sequence: TGTGCCAGCAGCTGGGGACAGCCCCAGCATTTT. Translated, it gives CASSWGQPQHF.

This chain links TRBV7-9 with TRBJ2-7; TRBD2 matches at 7 bases. The CDR3 runs to 15 residues. The V gene end was trimmed by 5 bases and the J gene end by 1 base; junction bases not matched to a gene: 8. Germline assignment: CDR1 SEHNR and CDR2 FQNEAQ (reference sequence). The CDR3 DNA follows: TGTGCCAGCAGCGCGATAGCGGGTGATTCCTACGAGCAGTACTTC. Translation: CASSAIAGDSYEQYF.

In DNA, the CDR3 is TGTGCCAGCAGTGGACAGGGGTACACCTTC. It translates to CASSGQGYTF. This chain joins TRBV28 and TRBJ1-2; the match to TRBD1 covers 9 bases. The germline CDR1 and CDR2 sequences are MDHEN and SYDVKM. This CDR3 region has 10 residues. Losses at the gene ends were 5 bases for V and 11 bases for J; bases not matched to a gene: 0.

CDR3 loop: CATSRNWVAGGEQYF. CDR3 in DNA: TGTGCCACCAGCAGGAACTGGGTTGCTGGGGGCGAGCAGTACTTC. The rearrangement links TRBV15 to TRBJ2-7; D possibly matches TRBD1 or TRBD2 (5 bases each). V was shortened by 3 bases and J by 6 bases, with 18 bases between the two germline ends. CDR1 and CDR2 from the germline V gene are LNHNV and YYDKDF (reference sequence). The CDR3 runs to 15 residues.